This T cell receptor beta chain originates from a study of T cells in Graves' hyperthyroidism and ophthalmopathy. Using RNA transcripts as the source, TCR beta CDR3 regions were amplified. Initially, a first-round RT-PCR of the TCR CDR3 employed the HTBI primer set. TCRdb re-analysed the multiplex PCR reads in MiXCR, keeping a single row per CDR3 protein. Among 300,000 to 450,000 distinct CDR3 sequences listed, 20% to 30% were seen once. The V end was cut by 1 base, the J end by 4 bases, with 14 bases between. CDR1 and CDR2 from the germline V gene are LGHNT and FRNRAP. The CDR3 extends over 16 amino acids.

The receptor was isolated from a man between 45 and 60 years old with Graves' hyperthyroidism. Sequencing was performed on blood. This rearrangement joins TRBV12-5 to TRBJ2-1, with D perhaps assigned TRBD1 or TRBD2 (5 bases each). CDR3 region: CASGLGKGTGYNEQFF. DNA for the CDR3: TGTGCTAGTGGTTTGGGCAAAGGGACGGGATACAATGAGCAGTTCTTC.